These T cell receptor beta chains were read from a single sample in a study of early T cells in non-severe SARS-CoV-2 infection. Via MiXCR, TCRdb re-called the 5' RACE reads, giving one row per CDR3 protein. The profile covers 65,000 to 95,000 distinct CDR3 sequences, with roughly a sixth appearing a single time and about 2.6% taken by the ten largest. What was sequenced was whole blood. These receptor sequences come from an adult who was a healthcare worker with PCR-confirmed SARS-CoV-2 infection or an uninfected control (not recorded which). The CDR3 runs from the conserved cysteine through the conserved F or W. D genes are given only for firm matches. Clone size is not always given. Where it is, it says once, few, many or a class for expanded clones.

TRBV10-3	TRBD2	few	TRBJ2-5	CAISEREGETQYF	TGTGCCATCAGTGAGAGGGAGGGAGAGACCCAGTACTTC
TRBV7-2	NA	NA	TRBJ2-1	CASSTGTSPGAEQFF	TGTGCCAGCAGCACCGGGACATCTCCTGGAGCTGAGCAGTTCTTC
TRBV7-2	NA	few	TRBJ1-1	CASSSQPGQSTTEAFF	TGTGCCAGCAGCTCCCAGCCGGGACAAAGTACGACTGAAGCTTTCTTT
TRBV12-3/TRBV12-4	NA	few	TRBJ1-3	CASTWTVGNTIYF	TGTGCCAGCACCTGGACCGTAGGAAACACCATATATTTT
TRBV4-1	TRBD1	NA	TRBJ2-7	CASSQEGRGLDEQYF	TGCGCCAGCAGCCAAGAGGGCAGGGGGCTGGACGAGCAGTACTTC
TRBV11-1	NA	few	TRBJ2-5	CASSLEANGEETQYF	TGTGCCAGCAGCTTAGAGGCCAACGGAGAAGAGACCCAGTACTTC
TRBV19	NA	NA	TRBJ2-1	CASSESSYNEQFF	TGTGCCAGTTCAGAGAGCTCCTACAATGAGCAGTTCTTC
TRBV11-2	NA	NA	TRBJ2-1	CASSQALPTRFDEQFF	TGTGCCAGCAGCCAAGCGCTCCCGACCCGCTTCGATGAGCAGTTCTTC
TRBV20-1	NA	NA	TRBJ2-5	CSARVDGPGETQYF	TGCAGTGCTAGAGTTGATGGTCCCGGGGAGACCCAGTACTTC
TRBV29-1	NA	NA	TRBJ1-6	CSVGEGNSPLHF	TGCAGCGTGGGAGAGGGAAATTCACCCCTCCACTTT
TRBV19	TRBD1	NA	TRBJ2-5	CATGTGQETQYF	TGTGCAACCGGGACAGGGCAAGAGACCCAGTACTTC
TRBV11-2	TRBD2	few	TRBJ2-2	CASSSGRTSGNTGELFF	TGTGCCAGCAGCTCAGGAAGGACTAGCGGAAACACCGGGGAGCTGTTTTTT
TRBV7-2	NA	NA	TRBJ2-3	CASSQTGVDTQYF	TGTGCCAGCAGCCAGACGGGAGTAGATACGCAGTATTTT
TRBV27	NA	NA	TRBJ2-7	CASSPNGHFYEQYF	TGTGCCAGCAGTCCTAACGGCCACTTTTACGAGCAGTACTTC
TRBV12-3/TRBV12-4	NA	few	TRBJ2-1	CASSPTGRRYNEQFF	TGTGCCAGCAGCCCCACGGGACGGAGATACAATGAGCAGTTCTTC
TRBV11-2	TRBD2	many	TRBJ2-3	CASSLSGTSGNTQYF	TGTGCCAGCAGCTTGTCCGGGACTAGCGGAAATACGCAGTATTTT
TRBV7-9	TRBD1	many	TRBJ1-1	CASSSNQGGTEAFF	TGTGCCAGCAGCTCTAACCAGGGGGGCACTGAAGCTTTCTTT
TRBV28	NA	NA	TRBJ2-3	CAADGTDTQYF	TGTGCCGCGGACGGCACAGATACGCAGTATTTT
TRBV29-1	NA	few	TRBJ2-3	CSVGWISTDTQYF	TGCAGCGTTGGATGGATTAGCACAGATACGCAGTATTTT
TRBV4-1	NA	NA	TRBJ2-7	CASSDGTSLTYEQYF	TGCGCCAGCAGCGACGGGACGTCTCTGACCTACGAGCAGTACTTC
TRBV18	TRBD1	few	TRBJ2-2	CASSRGQRNTGELFF	TGTGCCAGCTCACGGGGACAGAGAAACACCGGGGAGCTGTTTTTT
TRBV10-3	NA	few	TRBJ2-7	CAISGPSGPGYEQYF	TGTGCCATCAGTGGTCCCTCGGGACCTGGGTACGAGCAGTACTTC
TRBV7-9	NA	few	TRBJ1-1	CASSGTQMNTEAFF	TGTGCCAGCAGCGGGACGCAGATGAACACTGAAGCTTTCTTT
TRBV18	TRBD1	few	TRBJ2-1	CASSRDSGLGYNEQFF	TGTGCCAGCTCACGGGACAGCGGACTGGGTTACAATGAGCAGTTCTTC
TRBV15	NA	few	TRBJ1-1	CATSNGNTEAFF	TGTGCCACCAGCAACGGGAACACTGAAGCTTTCTTT
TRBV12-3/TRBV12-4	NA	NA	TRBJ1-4	CASSLLGRGEKLFF	TGTGCCAGCAGTTTACTAGGGCGTGGTGAAAAACTGTTTTTT
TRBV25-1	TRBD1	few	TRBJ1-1	CASSARDRGISAEAFF	TGTGCCAGCAGTGCCCGGGACAGGGGGATTTCAGCTGAAGCTTTCTTT
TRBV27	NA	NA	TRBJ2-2	CASSFRNTGELFF	TGTGCCAGCAGTTTCAGAAACACCGGGGAGCTGTTTTTT
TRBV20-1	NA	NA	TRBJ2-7	CSARAPSGGHEQYF	TGCAGTGCTAGAGCTCCATCAGGGGGGCACGAGCAGTACTTC
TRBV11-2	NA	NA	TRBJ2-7	CASSLNSYYEQYF	TGTGCCAGCAGCTTAAACAGCTACTACGAGCAGTACTTC
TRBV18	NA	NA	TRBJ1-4	CASSPPESAFNEKLFF	TGTGCCAGCTCACCACCGGAAAGCGCCTTTAATGAAAAACTGTTTTTT
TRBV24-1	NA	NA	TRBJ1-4	CATGDLDEKLFF	TGTGCCACTGGAGACCTTGATGAAAAACTGTTTTTT
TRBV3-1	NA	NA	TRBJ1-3	CASSHFGSGAGNTIYF	TGTGCCAGCAGCCATTTCGGGTCCGGTGCTGGAAACACCATATATTTT
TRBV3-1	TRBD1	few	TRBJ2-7	CASSQVSGTGRGEQYF	TGTGCCAGCAGCCAAGTCTCCGGGACAGGGAGAGGCGAGCAGTACTTC
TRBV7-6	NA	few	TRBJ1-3	CASSAPPSSGNTIYF	TGTGCCAGCAGCGCGCCTCCCAGCTCTGGAAACACCATATATTTT
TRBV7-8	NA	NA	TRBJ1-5	CASSSPPGLNNQPQHF	TGTGCCAGCAGCTCGCCCCCGGGCCTCAACAATCAGCCCCAGCATTTT
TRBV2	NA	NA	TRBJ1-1	CASKAGGTEAFF	TGTGCCAGCAAGGCGGGTGGGACTGAAGCTTTCTTT
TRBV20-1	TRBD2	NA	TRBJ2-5	CSARDPLAGVARETQYF	TGCAGTGCCAGAGACCCGCTAGCGGGGGTTGCTAGAGAGACCCAGTACTTC
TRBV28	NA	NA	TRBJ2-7	CASLSDSYEQYF	TGTGCCAGCCTTTCAGATAGCTACGAGCAGTACTTC
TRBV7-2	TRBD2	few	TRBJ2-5	CASSLYGGEGETQYF	TGTGCCAGCAGCTTATACGGCGGGGAGGGAGAGACCCAGTACTTC
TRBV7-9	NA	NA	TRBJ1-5	CASSEGRGGNQPQHF	TGTGCCAGCAGCGAAGGTAGGGGCGGAAATCAGCCCCAGCATTTT